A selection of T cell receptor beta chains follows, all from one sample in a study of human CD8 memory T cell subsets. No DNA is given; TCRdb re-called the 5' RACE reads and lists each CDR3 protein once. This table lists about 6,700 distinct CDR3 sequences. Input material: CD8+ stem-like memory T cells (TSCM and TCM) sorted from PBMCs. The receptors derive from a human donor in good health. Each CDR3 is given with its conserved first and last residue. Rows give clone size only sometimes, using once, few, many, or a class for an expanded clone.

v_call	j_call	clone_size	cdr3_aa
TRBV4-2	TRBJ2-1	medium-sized	CASSQDGTSGRDNEQFF
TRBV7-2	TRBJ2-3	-	CASSLILAGGDTQYF
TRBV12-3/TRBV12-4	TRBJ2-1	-	CASSPGGSNEQFF
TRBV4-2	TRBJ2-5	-	CASSPLAGEAETQYF
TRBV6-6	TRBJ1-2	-	CASSQDRGRGYTF
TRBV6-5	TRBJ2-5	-	CASSSGTGIQETQYF
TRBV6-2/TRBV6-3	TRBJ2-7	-	CASSYGTVQEQYF
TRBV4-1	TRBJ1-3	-	CASSQGSGVRAETGNTIYF
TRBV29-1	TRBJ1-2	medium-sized	CSVEDSNYGYTF
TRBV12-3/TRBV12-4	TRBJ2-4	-	CAVARGVAKNIQYF
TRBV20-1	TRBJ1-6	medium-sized	CSARDSPYNSPLHF
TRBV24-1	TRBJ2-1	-	CATTSGNEQFF
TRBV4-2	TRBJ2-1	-	CASSQETGSNEQFF
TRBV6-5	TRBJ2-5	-	CASTGEGTASETQYF
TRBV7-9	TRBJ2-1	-	CASSDTGRLALQFF
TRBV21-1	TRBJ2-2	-	CASNEAGTTGELFF
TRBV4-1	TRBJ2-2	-	CASSQDRAPGELFF
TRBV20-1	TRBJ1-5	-	CSARARGLESNQPQHF
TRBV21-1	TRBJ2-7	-	CASSTQRGPGPEGEYF
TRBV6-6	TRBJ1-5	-	CASSPRGSDQPQHF
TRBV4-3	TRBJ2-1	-	CASSQDIAGTYNEQFF
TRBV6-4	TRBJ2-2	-	CASSDSAQEDTGELFF
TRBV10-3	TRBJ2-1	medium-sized	CAISESKRGHNEQFF
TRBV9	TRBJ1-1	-	CASSSGSSEAFF
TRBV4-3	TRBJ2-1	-	CASSQDGDARGNEQFF
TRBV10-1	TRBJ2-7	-	CASSEGTGRSYEQYF
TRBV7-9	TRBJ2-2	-	CASSLGQLGYTGELFF
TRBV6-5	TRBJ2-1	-	CASSYGGTGGSEQFF
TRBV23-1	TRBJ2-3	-	CASSQSPTYTDTQYF
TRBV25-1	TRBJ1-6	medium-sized	CASRRQGDSPLHF
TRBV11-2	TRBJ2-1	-	CASSHTSSYNEQFF